A single sample is the source of the 6 T cell receptor beta chains below, sequenced in a study of T cell repertoires in cytomegalovirus infection. For these TCRs, the target antigens are not known. Via MiXCR, TCRdb re-called the reads, giving one row per CDR3 protein. The sample has 200,000 or so distinct CDR3 sequences; around 40% are singletons. Sequences were derived from CD8+ T cells from cultured PBMCs, sampled from culture after CMV antigen stimulation. These TCRs come from a human donor in good health (CMV status not recorded). Some clones in this sample may be carry-over from other donors' samples.

As DNA, the CDR3 is TGCGCCAGCAGCCATTACGAAGGGGGGAACTATGGCTACACCTTC. Its protein is CASSHYEGGNYGYTF. The V call is TRBV4-1, the J call TRBJ1-2, with a weak D call TRBD1 (6 bases). This CDR3 has 15 amino acids. Per the germline V gene, CDR1 is MGHRA and CDR2 is YSYEKL. V lost 3 bases to trimming and J lost 2 bases, with 13 bases between them.

This clonotype appeared once. The J gene is TRBJ2-7, the V gene TRBV2; tentative D call: TRBD2 (6 bases). V was trimmed by 4 bases and J by 0 bases, leaving 22 bases between them. Germline values: CDR1 SNHLY, CDR2 FYNNEI. The CDR3 sequence is 18 residues long. The CDR3, as DNA: TGTGCCAGCAGTGGGACCCCCTCTAGCGCCCTCCTCTCCTACGAGCAGTACTTC. Translating it yields CASSGTPSSALLSYEQYF.

The J gene is TRBJ2-1, the V gene TRBV28, with 9 nucleotides matching TRBD2. From germline, CDR1 is MDHEN and CDR2 SYDVKM. The CDR3 loop spans 14 amino acids. With 1 base clipped from V and 6 bases from J, the junction kept 1 base outside the gene matches. The CDR3 region has the DNA TGTGCCAGCAGTTTATATAGCGGGGGCAATGAGCAGTTCTTC. This translates into CASSLYSGGNEQFF.

The sample holds many counts of this clonotype. The chain combines TRBV5-1 with TRBJ2-7; D unresolved. The V and J ends lost 0 bases and 6 bases respectively, with 4 bases between them. CDR3 size: 11 residues. CDR1 and CDR2 (germline): SGHRS, YFSETQ. CDR3 sequence: CASSLVAEQYF. In DNA form, the CDR3 reads TGCGCCAGCAGCTTGGTCGCCGAGCAGTACTTC.

The chain links TRBV6-1 to TRBJ2-5, with 9 positions matching TRBD1. This CDR3 comprises 21 residues. The V gene end was trimmed by 5 bases and the J gene end by 10 bases; junction bases not matched to a gene: 32. CDR1 and CDR2 from the germline V gene are MNHNS and SASEGT. The CDR3 DNA follows: TGTGCCAGCAGTTTCAATAAGGGGGGAGACTGGACAGGGGCCCAGTTTGAGGACCAGTACTTC. Encoded protein: CASSFNKGGDWTGAQFEDQYF.

This clonotype showed up just once. The chain links TRBV20-1 to TRBJ2-3, with D unresolved. The germline gives CDR1 DFQATT, CDR2 SNEGSKA (reference sequence). The CDR3 is 12 amino acids. The CDR3 nucleotides read TGCAGCTTGCTTGGGGTCACAGATACGCAGTATTTT. This codes for CSLLGVTDTQYF.